The 21 T cell receptor beta chains given below trace back to one sample, sequenced in a study of siplizumab effects on memory and regulatory T cells. Clones were read by immunoSEQ multiplex PCR, and TCRdb kept only the in-frame ones, dropping some. The repertoire holds fewer than 45,000 clones, with 89% as singletons. The sequenced material came from naive CD4+ T cells sorted from blood. All receptors derive from a human donor in good health.

The V and J genes are TRBV12-5 and TRBJ2-5, with D possibly being TRBD2 (10 bases). The CDR3 totals 19 residues. Trimming removed 4 bases from V and 5 bases from J, with 29 bases in between. Germline lookup yields CDR1 LGHNT and CDR2 FRNRAP. In nucleotides, the CDR3 is TGTGCTAGTGGTTCGTCGACAGGGGGAGCGGGGGGGCCCTGGGAGACCCAGTACTTC. Translated, it gives CASGSSTGGAGGPWETQYF.

The chain recombines TRBV19 with TRBJ2-2; tentatively, D is TRBD1 or TRBD2 (6 bases each). Germline-derived CDR1 and CDR2 are LNHDA and SQIVND (reference sequence). This CDR3 is built from 14 residues. Trimming pared 8 bases from V and 5 bases from J, leaving 15 bases between. CDR3 sequence reads: CASAKGGRTGELFF. CDR3 bases: TGTGCCAGTGCCAAAGGGGGGAGGACCGGGGAGCTGTTTTTT. The full variable domain, in which reference TRBV19 and TRBJ2-2 provide the parts outside the CDR3, is DGGITQSPKYLFRKEGQNVTLSCEQNLNHDAMYWYRQDPGQGLRLIYYSQIVNDFQKGDIAEGYSVSREKKESFPLTVTSAQKNPTAFYLCASAKGGRTGELFFGEGSRLTVL.

The rearrangement joins TRBV18 to TRBJ2-5; possible D gene TRBD1, 5 bases. CDR3 length: 12 residues. In germline, CDR1 is KGHSH, CDR2 LQKENI. Between the trimmed V and J ends, which lost 6 bases and 0 bases, there was a span of 5 bases. In nucleotides, the CDR3 is TGTGCCAGCTCCAGGGACCAAGAGACCCAGTACTTC. It yields the protein CASSRDQETQYF.

The chain employs TRBV5-1 and TRBJ2-3, with D unresolved. V dropped 4 bases and J dropped 3 bases, with 12 bases sitting between them. The germline CDR1 and CDR2 sequences are SGHRS and YFSETQ. The CDR3 spans 14 residues. CDR3 nucleotides: TGCGCCAGCAGCCTGGTCCCAGTGACAGATACGCAGTATTTT. Protein product: CASSLVPVTDTQYF.

The V call is TRBV2, the J call TRBJ2-3; D call uncertain. The length of the CDR3 is 14 residues. V lost 3 bases and J lost 2, with 9 bases in between. Germline V CDR1 and CDR2: SNHLY, FYNNEI. DNA of the CDR3: TGTGCCAGCAGTGATGCGGAGACCACAGATACGCAGTATTTT. Protein: CASSDAETTDTQYF. Supplemented by reference TRBV2 and TRBJ2-3, the full variable domain reads EPEVTQTPSHQVTQMGQEVILRCVPISNHLYFYWYRQILGQKVEFLVSFYNNEISEKSEIFDDQFSVERPDGSNFTLKIRSTKLEDSAMYFCASSDAETTDTQYFGPGTRLTVL.

The rearrangement uses TRBV6-6 and TRBJ1-2; 9 bases match TRBD1. The CDR3 length is 16 residues. Germline V gene sequence: CDR1 MNHNY, CDR2 SVGAGI (reference sequence). J was trimmed by 0 bases and V by 5 bases; bases with no gene match: 7. The CDR3 here is CASSPSGTGSNYGYTF. CDR3 DNA sequence: TGTGCCAGCAGTCCCTCCGGGACAGGGTCTAACTATGGCTACACCTTC.

J is TRBJ1-1 and V is TRBV6-5; D uncertain. The V end lost 2 bases, the J end lost 6 bases, and 13 bases lay between the germline ends. Per germline, CDR1 MNHEY and CDR2 SVGAGI. The CDR3 extends over 14 amino acids. The CDR3 here is CASSYPKVGSEAFF. DNA of the CDR3: TGTGCCAGCAGTTACCCAAAGGTGGGGTCTGAAGCTTTCTTT.

The chain carries TRBV7-9 and TRBJ1-2; D perhaps matches TRBD1 (5 bases). Trimming left V 2 bases short and J 2 bases short, with 9 bases between. This CDR3 region has 14 residues. Germline CDR1 SEHNR, CDR2 FQNEAQ (reference sequence). The CDR3 bases are TGTGCCAGCAGCTTAAGTCAGGGCAACTATGGCTACACCTTC. Amino acid sequence: CASSLSQGNYGYTF.

This chain joins TRBV10-3 and TRBJ2-5; D is unclear. V lost 0 bases and J lost 2, with 10 bases in between. Looked up from germline, CDR1 is ENHRY and CDR2 is SYGVKD. CDR3 length equals 15 residues. The CDR3 sequence: CAISESLTVQETQYF. CDR3 DNA: TGTGCCATCAGTGAGTCGTTGACGGTACAAGAGACCCAGTACTTC.

This rearrangement joins TRBV23-1 to TRBJ2-4, with D perhaps matching TRBD1 or TRBD2 (5 bases each). TRBV23-1 is known as an ORF, though its function is uncertain. This CDR3 is built from 17 residues. V lost 2 bases and J lost 0, with 14 bases in between. This CDR3 is CASSQPGRFLAKNIQYF. CDR3 sequence (DNA): TGCGCCAGCAGTCAACCGGGACGGTTCCTAGCCAAAAACATTCAGTACTTC.

V is TRBV20-1 and J is TRBJ1-2; D unresolved. CDR3 size: 10 residues. Germline V gene data show CDR1 as DFQATT and CDR2 as SNEGSKA (reference sequence). For the CDR3, the DNA is TGCCCCAACGACCCAGATGGCTACACCTTC. It translates to CPNDPDGYTF.

This chain uses TRBV7-2 with TRBJ1-5; no clear D. The CDR3 spans 14 residues. V lost 3 bases to trimming and J lost 4 bases, with 10 bases between them. The germline V gene encodes CDR1 SGHTA and CDR2 FQGNSA. The CDR3 DNA sequence: TGTGCCAGCAGCTTTGATATCGGGAATCAGCCCCAGCATTTT. It encodes CASSFDIGNQPQHF. Full variable domain (remainder filled in from reference TRBV7-2 and TRBJ1-5): GAGVSQSPSNKVTEKGKDVELRCDPISGHTALYWYRQSLGQGLEFLIYFQGNSAPDKSGLPSDRFSAERTGGSVSTLTIQRTQQEDSAVYLCASSFDIGNQPQHFGDGTRLSIL.

In nucleotides, the CDR3 is TGTGCCAGCAGCCAAGACCGGACAGGGGTCTATGGCTACACCTTC. This gives the protein CASSQDRTGVYGYTF. This rearrangement joins TRBV14 to TRBJ1-2; 9 bases fit TRBD1. The V and J ends lost 0 bases and 4 bases, in that order; junction bases with no gene match: 3. Per germline, CDR1 SGHDN and CDR2 FVKESK. This CDR3 is built from 15 residues.

The chain joins TRBV20-1 to TRBJ1-1; tentative D call: TRBD1 (5 bases). This CDR3 has 11 amino acids. V was trimmed by 5 bases and J by 1 base, leaving 5 bases between them. The germline V gene has CDR1 DFQATT and CDR2 SNEGSKA (reference sequence). The CDR3 region has the DNA TGCAGTGCTGGGGGGAACACTGAAGCTTTCTTT. Translating it yields CSAGGNTEAFF.

The V gene is TRBV18, the J gene TRBJ2-5, with 8 bases lining up with TRBD1. TRBJ2-7 matches the DNA end more closely, so the J call is doubtful. Germline V gene sequence: CDR1 KGHSH, CDR2 LQKENI. This CDR3 comprises 13 residues. CDR3 loop: CASSWQGAYEQYF. The DNA for the CDR3 is TGTGCCAGCTCCTGGCAGGGGGCTTACGAGCAGTACTTC.

This chain links TRBV5-1 with TRBJ2-3; D uncertain. The CDR3 length is 14 residues. Germline V gives CDR1 SGHRS, CDR2 YFSETQ. With 6 bases removed from V and 0 bases from J, the gap between germline ends came to 11 bases. The CDR3 protein is CASTEKTSTDTQYF. CDR3 DNA: TGCGCCAGCACCGAAAAAACTAGCACAGATACGCAGTATTTT.

V gene TRBV18 combines with J gene TRBJ1-1; D unresolved. CDR1 and CDR2 from the germline V gene are KGHSH and LQKENI. CDR3 length: 15 residues. Trimming removed 0 bases at V and 0 bases at J, with 8 bases between. CDR3 in DNA: TGTGCCAGCTCACCACCCTCCCGGATGAACACTGAAGCTTTCTTT. This encodes CASSPPSRMNTEAFF.

The rearrangement links TRBV9 to TRBJ1-2, with 12 bases identical to TRBD1. The CDR3 sequence is 15 residues long. CDR1 and CDR2 from the germline V gene are SGDLS and YYNGEE. Trimming cost V 4 bases and J 6 bases; bases outside gene matches: 7. CDR3 nucleotides: TGTGCCAGCAGCATAGGGACAGGGGGCAGGGATGGCTACACCTTC. It translates to CASSIGTGGRDGYTF.

This clone was seen a single time. The V call is TRBV5-4, the J call TRBJ2-5; 9 bases are a match to TRBD1. The germline gives CDR1 SGHNT, CDR2 YYREEE (reference sequence). This CDR3 comprises 14 residues. V shed 6 bases and J 5 bases; nucleotides not matched to a gene: 8. The CDR3 sequence: CASTTVQGAETQYF. The CDR3 nucleotides are TGTGCCAGCACCACAGTACAGGGGGCGGAGACCCAGTACTTC.

This chain connects TRBV6-5 to TRBJ1-3; the D is unclear. Germline lookup yields CDR1 MNHEY and CDR2 SVGAGI. The CDR3 totals 14 residues. V dropped 2 bases and J dropped 0 bases, with 5 bases sitting between them. CDR3 amino acids: CASSYRDSGNTIYF. For the CDR3, the DNA is TGTGCCAGCAGTTACCGAGACTCTGGAAACACCATATATTTT.

CDR3 loop: CASRTGGNEAFF. The DNA of the CDR3 is TGTGCCAGCAGGACAGGGGGCAATGAAGCTTTCTTT. This sequence joins TRBV28 and TRBJ1-1; 10 bases line up with TRBD1. The CDR3 consists of 12 residues. Losses at the gene ends were 6 bases for V and 7 bases for J; bases not matched to a gene: 2. The germline gives CDR1 MDHEN, CDR2 SYDVKM.